Reported below is one TCR beta chain. The data are from a study of blood T cell repertoires in COVID-19. On the study more broadly: Samples taken during acute and convalescent COVID-19 were collected in the United States, Italy and Spain. Sample material is recorded as cDNA or gDNA derived from T cells, B-cell-depleted T cells, or PBMCs.

Study processing details: Quantification of nucleated cells was approximated via reference gene primer amplification. The data were produced by immunoSEQ multiplex PCR, yet TCRdb's version contains in-frame clones alone and is incomplete. That table supplies the V and J calls and clone size; D and trimming were determined from the DNA. This table holds about 250,000 clones, roughly 84% found once. Sequencing used peripheral blood. The TCR sequence derives from a man between 45 and 60 years old with active or convalescent COVID-19.

The chain's CDR3 is CASSPTSISNQPQHF. The CDR3 DNA follows: TGTGCCAGCAGCCCGACAAGTATTAGCAATCAGCCCCAGCATTTT. This sequence joins TRBV6-2 or TRBV6-3 and TRBJ1-5, with D hard to call. CDR1 is MNHEY, CDR2 SVGEGT, per germline. Trimming cost V 6 bases and J 0 bases, with 12 bases left between them. This CDR3 contains 15 residues.